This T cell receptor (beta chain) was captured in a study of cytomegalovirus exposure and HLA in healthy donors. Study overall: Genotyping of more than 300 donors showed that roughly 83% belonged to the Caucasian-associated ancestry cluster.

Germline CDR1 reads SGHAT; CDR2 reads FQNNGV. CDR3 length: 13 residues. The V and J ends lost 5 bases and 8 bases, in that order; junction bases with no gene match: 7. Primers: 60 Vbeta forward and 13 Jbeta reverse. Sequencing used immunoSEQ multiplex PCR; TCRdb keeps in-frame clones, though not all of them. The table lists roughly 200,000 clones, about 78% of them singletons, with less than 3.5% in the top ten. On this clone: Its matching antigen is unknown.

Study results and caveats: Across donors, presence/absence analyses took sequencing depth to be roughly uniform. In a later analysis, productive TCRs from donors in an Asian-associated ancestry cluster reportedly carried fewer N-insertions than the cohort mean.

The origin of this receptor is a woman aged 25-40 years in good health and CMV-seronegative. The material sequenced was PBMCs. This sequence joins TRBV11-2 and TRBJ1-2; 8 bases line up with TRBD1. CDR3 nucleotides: TGTGCCAGCAGCCTCAGACAGGGGTCGGGCTACACCTTC. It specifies CASSLRQGSGYTF.